This passage covers 4 T cell receptor beta chains from one sample sequenced in a study of control samples from healthy donors and cancer patients. Generated by immunoSEQ multiplex PCR, the TCRdb table keeps only in-frame clones and is missing some. The repertoire holds about 200,000 clones, with about 91% as singletons. Sample: blood. The receptor set was obtained from a man aged 30-40 years in good health.

The V and J genes are TRBV6-2 or TRBV6-3 and TRBJ1-1; D gene uncertain. The CDR3 sequence is 15 residues long. V was shortened by 2 bases and J by 0 bases, with 10 bases between the two germline ends. Germline assignment: CDR1 MNHEY and CDR2 SVGEGT. Here the CDR3 reads CASSYEGTVNTEAFF. CDR3 bases: TGTGCCAGCAGTTACGAGGGAACAGTGAACACTGAAGCTTTCTTT.

The chain uses TRBV3-1 (or the pseudogene TRBV3-2) and TRBJ2-7; D gene ambiguous. With 0 bases removed from V and 9 bases from J, the gap between germline ends came to 9 bases. CDR1 is LGHDT and CDR2 is YNNKEL in the germline V gene (reference sequence). There are 12 residues in the CDR3. CDR3 sequence (DNA): TGTGCCAGCAGCCAAGAGCCGGGTGCGCAGTACTTC. As protein: CASSQEPGAQYF.

The V gene is TRBV27, the J gene TRBJ2-7; D may be TRBD1 (6 bases). V lost 7 bases, J lost 3 bases, and 16 bases lay in between. Per germline, CDR1 MNHEY and CDR2 SMNVEV (reference sequence). This CDR3 has 14 amino acids. CDR3 coding DNA: TGTGCCAGCAAATTACAGGGAAGGGACTACGAGCAGTACTTC. Translation: CASKLQGRDYEQYF.

The V gene is TRBV27, the J gene TRBJ1-1; D gene ambiguous. The ends were cut back, 4 bases at V and 5 bases at J, with 11 bases in the middle. The germline CDR1 and CDR2 sequences are MNHEY and SMNVEV (reference sequence). The CDR3 runs to 13 residues. The CDR3 loop reads CASSYTGWTEAFF. The CDR3, as DNA: TGTGCCAGCAGTTATACGGGTTGGACTGAAGCTTTCTTT.